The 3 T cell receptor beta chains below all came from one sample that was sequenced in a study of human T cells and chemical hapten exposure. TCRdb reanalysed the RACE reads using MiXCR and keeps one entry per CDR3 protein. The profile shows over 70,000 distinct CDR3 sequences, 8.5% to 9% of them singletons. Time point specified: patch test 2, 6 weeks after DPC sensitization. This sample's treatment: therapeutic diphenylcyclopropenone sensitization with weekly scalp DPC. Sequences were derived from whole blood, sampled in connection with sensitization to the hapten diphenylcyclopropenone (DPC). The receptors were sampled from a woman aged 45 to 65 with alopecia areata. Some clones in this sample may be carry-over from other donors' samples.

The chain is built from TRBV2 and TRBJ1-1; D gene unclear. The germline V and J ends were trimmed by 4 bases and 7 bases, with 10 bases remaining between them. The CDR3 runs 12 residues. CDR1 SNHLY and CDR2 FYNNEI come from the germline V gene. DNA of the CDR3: TGTGCCAGCAGTGCCTCAAAGTTTGAAGCTTTCTTT. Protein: CASSASKFEAFF. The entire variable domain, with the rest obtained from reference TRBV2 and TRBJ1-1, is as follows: EPEVTQTPSHQVTQMGQEVILRCVPISNHLYFYWYRQILGQKVEFLVSFYNNEISEKSEIFDDQFSVERPDGSNFTLKIRSTKLEDSAMYFCASSASKFEAFFGQGTRLTVV.

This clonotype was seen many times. The CDR3 DNA reads TGCAGTGCTCTTACTAGCGGGTTCGTAGGATCGCAGTACTTC. It codes for CSALTSGFVGSQYF. The J gene is TRBJ2-7, the V gene TRBV20-1; TRBD2 matches at 9 bases. V shed 5 bases, J shed 9 bases, and the junction held 14 bases outside the gene matches. Germline V gives CDR1 DFQATT, CDR2 SNEGSKA (reference sequence). The CDR3 extends over 14 amino acids.

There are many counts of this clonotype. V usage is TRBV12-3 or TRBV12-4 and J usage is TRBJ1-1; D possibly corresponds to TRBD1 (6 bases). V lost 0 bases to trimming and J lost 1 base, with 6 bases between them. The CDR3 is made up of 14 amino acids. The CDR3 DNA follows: TGTGCCAGCAGTTTAGCAGGGGGGAACACTGAAGCTTTCTTT. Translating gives CASSLAGGNTEAFF.